This T cell receptor beta chain was documented in a study of a mutant IDH1 vaccine in newly diagnosed glioma. Some clones are missing from TCRdb's copy, which holds only in-frame ones; the method was immunoSEQ multiplex PCR. The sample has tens of thousands of clones, 65% to 80% seen once. Time point here: baseline, week 1 (first vaccination visit). Specified treatment: pre-vaccination baseline after standard-of-care therapy. Astrocytomas found in donors were new, WHO grade 3 or 4, IDH1-mutant and ATRX-lost. V trimming: 6 bases; J trimming: 4 bases; junction bases outside the gene matches: 8. This CDR3 spans 16 amino acids. The germline V gene has CDR1 LNHDA and CDR2 SQIVND (reference sequence).

This TCR derives from a woman aged 40 to 55 with glioma. V and J are TRBV19 and TRBJ1-4; 10 positions agree with TRBD1. The material was PBMCs, obtained from a glioma patient treated with radiotherapy, temozolomide or both. Written as DNA, the CDR3 is TGTGCCAGTAGAGACAGGGGGCGCAAGGATAATGAAAAACTGTTTTTT. Its translation is CASRDRGRKDNEKLFF.